The clone carrying this TCR beta chain occurred a few times. Its matching antigen is unknown. Unique molecular identifiers were carried by the TCR beta cDNA libraries. TCRdb reprocessed the PCR reads with MiXCR, giving one entry per CDR3 protein. The sample lists approximately 570,000 distinct CDR3 sequences; roughly 40% were seen once. This CDR3 is 14 amino acids long. CDR1 is SEHNR and CDR2 is FQNEAQ in the germline V gene (reference sequence). The V gene lost 3 bases and the J gene lost 6 bases, with 14 bases spanning the gap. The data were taken from a study of post-analysis software for immune sequencing data. General study points: In patients, TRBV5-6, TRBV5-1 and TRBV20-1 belonged to roughly five TRBV segments found more frequently than in controls.

Sequencing input: blood. The chain joins TRBV7-9 to TRBJ1-2; unclear D gene. This TCR was sampled from a girl aged 5 to 17 with multiple sclerosis. CDR3 in DNA: TGTGCCAGCAGCTTTCGGACGGATACTAATGGCTACACCTTC. This encodes CASSFRTDTNGYTF. The whole variable domain, filled in from reference TRBV7-9 and TRBJ1-2, reads DTGVSQNPRHKITKRGQNVTFRCDPISEHNRLYWYRQTLGQGPEFLTYFQNEAQLEKSRLLSDRFSAERPKGSFSTLEIQRTEQGDSAMYLCASSFRTDTNGYTFGSGTRLTVV.